Presented here are 8 T cell receptor beta chains from one specimen sequenced in a study of T-cell reconstitution after alpha-beta-depleted transplantation in children. A TCRbeta library incorporating unique molecular identifiers was prepared. TCRdb fed the PCR reads into MiXCR, producing one record per CDR3 protein. Of fewer than 550,000 distinct CDR3 sequences listed, more than 9% are singletons. Specimen: PBMCs, collected before TCRalphabeta/CD19-depleted stem cell transplant. The receptors come from a child aged 2-15 years with inherited bone marrow failure, due to receive a stem cell transplant.

This clonotype was observed at least ten times. The V gene is TRBV5-1, the J gene TRBJ1-1; D is ambiguous. V was clipped by 3 bases and J by 6 bases, with 12 bases between them. The CDR3 is 13 residues long. In germline, CDR1 is SGHRS, CDR2 YFSETQ. This chain's CDR3 is CASSWSSAPEAFF. CDR3 DNA: TGCGCCAGCAGCTGGTCTTCTGCCCCTGAAGCTTTCTTT.

This clonotype was counted many times. J is TRBJ2-2 and V is TRBV3-1; D is uncertain. This CDR3 region has 15 residues. CDR1 is LGHDT, CDR2 YNNKEL, per germline (reference sequence). Between the trimmed V and J ends, which lost 4 bases and 4 bases, there was a span of 13 bases. The CDR3 DNA follows: TGTGCCAGCAGCCTAAAGGGCTGCGGCACCGGGGAGCTGTTTTTT. This sequence encodes CASSLKGCGTGELFF. The full variable domain, its missing parts supplied by reference TRBV3-1 and TRBJ2-2, is DTAVSQTPKYLVTQMGNDKSIKCEQNLGHDTMYWYKQDSKKFLKIMFSYNNKELIINETVPNRFSPKSPDKAHLNLHINSLELGDSAVYFCASSLKGCGTGELFFGEGSRLTVL.

Of note for this clonotype: A read error may be the cause here, since a much bigger clone is one base away. The chain employs TRBV9 and TRBJ2-5, with TRBD1 as a possible D gene (6 bases). Looked up from germline, CDR1 is SGDLS and CDR2 is YYNGEE. Trimming shortened V by 3 bases and J by 1 base, and 10 bases separated the two germline ends. CDR3 length equals 14 residues. The CDR3 here is CASSDGTLQETQYF. The CDR3, as DNA: TGTGCCAGCAGCGACGGGACACTCCAAGAGACCCAGTACTTC.

This clonotype came up a few times. The chain couples TRBV7-2 to TRBJ2-7, with a possible D match to TRBD1 (5 bases). Germline CDR1 and CDR2: SGHTA and FQGNSA. This CDR3 has 13 residues. V lost 6 bases, J lost 0 bases, and 9 bases lay in between. CDR3 in amino acids: CASSWTRSYEQYF. The DNA for the CDR3 is TGTGCCAGCAGTTGGACACGCTCCTACGAGCAGTACTTC.

There are a few counts of this clonotype. The V call is TRBV25-1, the J call TRBJ2-7; 16 bases line up with TRBD2. The V gene's germline CDR1 is MGHDK and CDR2 SYGVNS. V was pared by 4 bases and J by 4 bases, with 10 bases of the junction left unmatched. The CDR3 loop spans 18 amino acids. The CDR3 loop reads CASSAHLGTSGREYEQYF. The CDR3 bases are TGTGCCAGCAGTGCCCACTTAGGGACTAGCGGGAGGGAATACGAGCAGTACTTC.

This clonotype was observed many times. The chain has TRBV5-1 and TRBJ2-1, with 8 bases aligning to TRBD2. This CDR3 is 14 amino acids long. Germline-derived CDR1 and CDR2 are SGHRS and YFSETQ. The V gene end was trimmed by 0 bases and the J gene end by 16 bases; junction bases not matched to a gene: 12. The CDR3 loop is CASSLDLLAGGPFF. In nucleotides, the CDR3 is TGCGCCAGCAGCTTGGATCTCCTAGCGGGTGGTCCCTTCTTC.

This clonotype appeared many times. The chain carries TRBV7-9 and TRBJ2-1, with D possibly matching TRBD1 (5 bases). From germline, CDR1 is SEHNR and CDR2 FQNEAQ (reference sequence). Trimming shortened V by 0 bases and J by 4 bases, and 10 bases separated the two germline ends. The CDR3 totals 15 residues. CDR3 region: CASSLAGALYNEQFF. DNA for the CDR3: TGTGCCAGCAGCTTAGCAGGGGCTCTATACAATGAGCAGTTCTTC. Full variable domain (remainder filled in from reference TRBV7-9 and TRBJ2-1): DTGVSQNPRHKITKRGQNVTFRCDPISEHNRLYWYRQTLGQGPEFLTYFQNEAQLEKSRLLSDRFSAERPKGSFSTLEIQRTEQGDSAMYLCASSLAGALYNEQFFGPGTRLTVL.

This clonotype appeared many times. The V call is TRBV2, the J call TRBJ2-7; D is unresolved. The V end lost 8 bases, the J end lost 7 bases, and 12 bases lay between the germline ends. The CDR3 covers 11 residues. Germline V gene sequence: CDR1 SNHLY, CDR2 FYNNEI. The CDR3 reads CASFAMWEQYF. Here the CDR3 DNA reads TGTGCCAGCTTCGCCATGTGGGAGCAGTACTTC.